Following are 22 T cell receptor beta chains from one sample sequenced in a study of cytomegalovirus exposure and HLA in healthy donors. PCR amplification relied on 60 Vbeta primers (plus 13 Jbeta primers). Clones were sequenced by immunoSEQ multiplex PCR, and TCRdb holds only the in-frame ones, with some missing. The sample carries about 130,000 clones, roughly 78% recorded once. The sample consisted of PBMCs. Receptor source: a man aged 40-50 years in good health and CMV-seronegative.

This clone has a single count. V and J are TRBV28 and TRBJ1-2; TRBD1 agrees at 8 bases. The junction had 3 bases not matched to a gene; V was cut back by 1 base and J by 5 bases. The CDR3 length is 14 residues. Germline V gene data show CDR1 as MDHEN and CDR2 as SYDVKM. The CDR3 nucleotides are TGTGCCAGCAGTTTATCCGACAGGGGTTATGGCTACACCTTC. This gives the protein CASSLSDRGYGYTF.

DNA for the CDR3: TGTGCCAGCAGCGGTGACGGGACCTACGAGCAGTACTTC. This encodes CASSGDGTYEQYF. This chain joins TRBV2 and TRBJ2-7, with D tentatively TRBD2 (5 bases). CDR1 is SNHLY, CDR2 FYNNEI, per germline. Trimming shortened V by 6 bases and J by 2 bases, and 11 bases separated the two germline ends. CDR3 length equals 13 residues.

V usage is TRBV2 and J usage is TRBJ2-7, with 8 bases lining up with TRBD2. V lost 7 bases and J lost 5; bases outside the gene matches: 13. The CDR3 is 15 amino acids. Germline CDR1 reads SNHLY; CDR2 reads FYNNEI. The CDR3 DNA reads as TGTGCCAGCAATAAGGTCGCGGGAGGATTAAACGAGCAGTACTTC. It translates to CASNKVAGGLNEQYF. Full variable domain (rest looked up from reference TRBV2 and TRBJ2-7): EPEVTQTPSHQVTQMGQEVILRCVPISNHLYFYWYRQILGQKVEFLVSFYNNEISEKSEIFDDQFSVERPDGSNFTLKIRSTKLEDSAMYFCASNKVAGGLNEQYFGPGTRLTVT.

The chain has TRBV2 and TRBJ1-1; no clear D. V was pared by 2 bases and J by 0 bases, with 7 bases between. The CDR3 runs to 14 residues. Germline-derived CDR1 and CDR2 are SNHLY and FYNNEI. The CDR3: CASSELFMNTEAFF. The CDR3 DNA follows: TGTGCCAGCAGTGAACTCTTTATGAACACTGAAGCTTTCTTT.

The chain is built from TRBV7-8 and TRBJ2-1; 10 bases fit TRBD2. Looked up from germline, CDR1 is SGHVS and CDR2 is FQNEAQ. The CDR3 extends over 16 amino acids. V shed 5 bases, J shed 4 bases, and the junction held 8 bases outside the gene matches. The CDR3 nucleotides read TGTGCCAGCAGCCCCCCAGCGGGGGGGCGGTACAATGAGCAGTTCTTC. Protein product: CASSPPAGGRYNEQFF. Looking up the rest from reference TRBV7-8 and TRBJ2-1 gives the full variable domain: GAGVSQSPRYKVAKRGQDVALRCDPISGHVSLFWYQQALGQGPEFLTYFQNEAQLDKSGLPSDRFFAERPEGSVSTLKIQRTQQEDSAVYLCASSPPAGGRYNEQFFGPGTRLTVL.

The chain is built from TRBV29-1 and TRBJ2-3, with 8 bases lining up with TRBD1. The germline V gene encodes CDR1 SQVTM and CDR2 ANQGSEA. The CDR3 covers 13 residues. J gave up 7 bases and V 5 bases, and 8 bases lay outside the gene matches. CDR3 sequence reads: CSVTGTGANTQYF. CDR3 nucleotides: TGCAGCGTTACCGGGACAGGCGCTAATACGCAGTATTTT.

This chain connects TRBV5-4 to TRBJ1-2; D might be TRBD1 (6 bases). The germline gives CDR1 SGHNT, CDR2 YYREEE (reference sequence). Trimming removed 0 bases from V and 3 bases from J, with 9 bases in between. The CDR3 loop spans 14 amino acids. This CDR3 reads CASSLVQGDYGYTF. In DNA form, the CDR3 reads TGTGCCAGCAGCTTGGTACAGGGTGACTATGGCTACACCTTC.

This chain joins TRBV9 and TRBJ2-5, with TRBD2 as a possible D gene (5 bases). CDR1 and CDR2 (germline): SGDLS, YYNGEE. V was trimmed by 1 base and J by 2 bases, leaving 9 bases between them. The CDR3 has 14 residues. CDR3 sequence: CASSVRGLQETQYF. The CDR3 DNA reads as TGTGCCAGCAGCGTACGAGGGTTGCAAGAGACCCAGTACTTC.

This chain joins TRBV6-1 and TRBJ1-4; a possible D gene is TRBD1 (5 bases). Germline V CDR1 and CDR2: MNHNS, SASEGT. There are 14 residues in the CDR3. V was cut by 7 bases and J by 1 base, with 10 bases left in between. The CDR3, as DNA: TGTGCCAGCACAGAAAGGGGAACTAATGAAAAACTGTTTTTT. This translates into CASTERGTNEKLFF.

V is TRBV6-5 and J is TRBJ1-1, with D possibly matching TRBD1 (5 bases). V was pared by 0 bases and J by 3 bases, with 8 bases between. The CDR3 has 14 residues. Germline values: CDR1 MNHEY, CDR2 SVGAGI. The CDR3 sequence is CASSYSDTYTEAFF. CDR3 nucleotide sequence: TGTGCCAGCAGTTACTCGGACACCTACACTGAAGCTTTCTTT.

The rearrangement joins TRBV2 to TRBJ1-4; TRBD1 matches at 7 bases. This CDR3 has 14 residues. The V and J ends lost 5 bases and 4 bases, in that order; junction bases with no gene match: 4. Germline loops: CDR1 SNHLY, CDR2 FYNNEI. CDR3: CASSNRGFNEKLFF. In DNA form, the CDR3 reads TGTGCCAGCAGTAACAGGGGCTTTAATGAAAAACTGTTTTTT.

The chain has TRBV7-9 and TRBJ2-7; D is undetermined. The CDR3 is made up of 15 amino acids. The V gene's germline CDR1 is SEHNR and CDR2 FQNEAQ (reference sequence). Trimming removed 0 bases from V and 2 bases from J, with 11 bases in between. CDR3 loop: CASSLAESPPYEQYF. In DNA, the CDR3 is TGTGCCAGCAGCTTAGCTGAGAGCCCCCCCTACGAGCAGTACTTC.

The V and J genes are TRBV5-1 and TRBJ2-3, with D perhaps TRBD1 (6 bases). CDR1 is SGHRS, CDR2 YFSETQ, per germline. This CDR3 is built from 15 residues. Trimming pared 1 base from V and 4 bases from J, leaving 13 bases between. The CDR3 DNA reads TGCGCCAGCAGCTTGTGGGCAGGGGACGCAGATACGCAGTATTTT. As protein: CASSLWAGDADTQYF.

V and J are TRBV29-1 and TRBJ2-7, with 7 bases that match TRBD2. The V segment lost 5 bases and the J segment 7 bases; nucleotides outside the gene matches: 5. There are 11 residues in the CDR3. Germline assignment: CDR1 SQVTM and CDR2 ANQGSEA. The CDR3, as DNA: TGCAGCGTTCAGACTAGCTCGGAGCAGTACTTC. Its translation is CSVQTSSEQYF.

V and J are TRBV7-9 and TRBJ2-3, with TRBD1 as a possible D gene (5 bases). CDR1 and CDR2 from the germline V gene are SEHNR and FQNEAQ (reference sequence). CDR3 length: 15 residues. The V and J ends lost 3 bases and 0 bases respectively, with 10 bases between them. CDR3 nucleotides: TGTGCCAGCAGCTTCCAGGGAACTAGCACAGATACGCAGTATTTT. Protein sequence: CASSFQGTSTDTQYF. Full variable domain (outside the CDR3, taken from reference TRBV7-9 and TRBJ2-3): DTGVSQNPRHKITKRGQNVTFRCDPISEHNRLYWYRQTLGQGPEFLTYFQNEAQLEKSRLLSDRFSAERPKGSFSTLEIQRTEQGDSAMYLCASSFQGTSTDTQYFGPGTRLTVL.

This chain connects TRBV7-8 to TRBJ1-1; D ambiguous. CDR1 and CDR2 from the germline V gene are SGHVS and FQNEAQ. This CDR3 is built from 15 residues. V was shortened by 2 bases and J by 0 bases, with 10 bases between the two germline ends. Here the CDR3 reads CASSLMAELNTEAFF. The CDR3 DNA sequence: TGTGCCAGCAGCTTAATGGCAGAATTGAACACTGAAGCTTTCTTT.

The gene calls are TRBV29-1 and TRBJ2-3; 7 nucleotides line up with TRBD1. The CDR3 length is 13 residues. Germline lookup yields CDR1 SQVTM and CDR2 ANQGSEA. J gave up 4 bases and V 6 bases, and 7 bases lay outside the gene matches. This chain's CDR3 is CSVGFGTADTQYF. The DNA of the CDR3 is TGCAGCGTAGGCTTTGGGACAGCAGATACGCAGTATTTT.

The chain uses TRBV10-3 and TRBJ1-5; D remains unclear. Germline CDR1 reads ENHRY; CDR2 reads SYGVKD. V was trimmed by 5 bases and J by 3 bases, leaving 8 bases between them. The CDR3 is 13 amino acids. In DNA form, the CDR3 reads TGTGCCATCAGTCCCTCTTACAATCAGCCCCAGCATTTT. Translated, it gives CAISPSYNQPQHF.

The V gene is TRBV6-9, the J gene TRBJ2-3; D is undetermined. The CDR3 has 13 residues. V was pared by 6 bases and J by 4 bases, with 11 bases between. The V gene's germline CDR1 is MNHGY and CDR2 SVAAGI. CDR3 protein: CASRGRFADTQYF. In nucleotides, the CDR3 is TGTGCCAGCAGGGGCAGATTCGCAGATACGCAGTATTTT.

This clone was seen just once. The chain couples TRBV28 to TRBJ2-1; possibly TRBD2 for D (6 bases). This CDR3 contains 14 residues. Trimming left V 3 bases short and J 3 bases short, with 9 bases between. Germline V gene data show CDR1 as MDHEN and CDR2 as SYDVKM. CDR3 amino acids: CASSLSSDYNEQFF. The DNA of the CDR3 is TGTGCCAGCAGTTTGTCTAGCGACTACAATGAGCAGTTCTTC.

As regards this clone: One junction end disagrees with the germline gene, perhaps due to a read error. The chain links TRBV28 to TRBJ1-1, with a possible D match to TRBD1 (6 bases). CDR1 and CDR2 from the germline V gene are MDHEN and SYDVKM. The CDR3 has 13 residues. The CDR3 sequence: CAGRDIMNTEAFF. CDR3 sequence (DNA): TGTGCCGGCAGGGACATAATGAACACTGAAGCTTTCTTT.

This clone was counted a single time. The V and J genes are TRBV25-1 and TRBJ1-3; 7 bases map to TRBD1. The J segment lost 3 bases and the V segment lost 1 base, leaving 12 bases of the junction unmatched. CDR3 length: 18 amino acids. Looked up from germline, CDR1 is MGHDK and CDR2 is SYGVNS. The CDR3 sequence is CASSESVSGTVYGNTIYF. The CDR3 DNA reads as TGTGCCAGCAGTGAATCGGTTTCCGGGACAGTATATGGAAACACCATATATTTT. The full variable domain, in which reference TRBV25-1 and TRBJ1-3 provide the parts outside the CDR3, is EADIYQTPRYLVIGTGKKITLECSQTMGHDKMYWYQQDPGMELHLIHYSYGVNSTEKGDLSSESTVSRIRTEHFPLTLESARPSHTSQYLCASSESVSGTVYGNTIYFGEGSWLTVV.